Described below is a single TCR beta chain sequence and its context. The data stem from a study of cytomegalovirus exposure and HLA in healthy donors. The PCR ran on 60 Vbeta and 13 Jbeta primers. Produced via immunoSEQ multiplex PCR; TCRdb's table is partial and in-frame only. The sample holds about 160,000 clones, roughly four fifths seen once. The CDR3 loop spans 14 amino acids. V was clipped by 3 bases and J by 5 bases, with 13 bases between them. Germline CDR1 MNHEY, CDR2 SMNVEV (reference sequence). The rearrangement joins TRBV27 to TRBJ2-5, with a weak D call TRBD2 (6 bases). Material for sequencing was PBMCs. The sequence was obtained from a middle-aged man in good health and CMV-seropositive. CDR3 amino acids: CASSFATRGETQYF. CDR3 nucleotide sequence: TGTGCCAGCAGTTTTGCGACTAGAGGGGAGACCCAGTACTTC.